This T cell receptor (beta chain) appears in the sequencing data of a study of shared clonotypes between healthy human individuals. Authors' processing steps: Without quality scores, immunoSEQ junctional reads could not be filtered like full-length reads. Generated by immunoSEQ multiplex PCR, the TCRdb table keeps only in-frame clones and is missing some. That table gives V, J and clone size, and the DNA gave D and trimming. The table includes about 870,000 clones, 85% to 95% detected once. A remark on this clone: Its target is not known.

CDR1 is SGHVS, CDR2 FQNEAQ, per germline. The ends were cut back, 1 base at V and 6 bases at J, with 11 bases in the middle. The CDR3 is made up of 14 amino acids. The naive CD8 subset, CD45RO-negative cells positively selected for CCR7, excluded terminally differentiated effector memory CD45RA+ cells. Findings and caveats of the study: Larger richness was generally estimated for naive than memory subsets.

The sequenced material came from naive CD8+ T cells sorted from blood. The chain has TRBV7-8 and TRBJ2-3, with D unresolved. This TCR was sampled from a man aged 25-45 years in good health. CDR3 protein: CASSLDSWPDTQYF. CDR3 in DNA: TGTGCCAGCAGCTTAGACAGCTGGCCCGATACGCAGTATTTT.